This TCR beta chain emerged from a study of blood T cells in healthy people across ages. Study observations and caveats: Higher diversity, along with more naive CD4+ cells, distinguished long-lived donors from aged donors. The percentage of naive T cells correlated strongly with TCR beta diversity.

Isolating PBMCs gave at least 6 million of these cells per sample. Together with a sample-barcoded 5' primer, a J-beta primer mix was included in a second PCR lasting roughly 6 to 12 cycles. Each cDNA molecule was tagged by a template-switch adaptor that had 12 random nucleotides. TCRdb itself ran the 5' RACE reads through MiXCR, one entry per CDR3 protein. The sample carries hundreds of thousands of distinct CDR3 sequences, roughly 50% recorded once. Notes on this clonotype: Its specificity is not known.

This receptor was identified in a man aged 25 to 40 in good health. What was sequenced was blood.

This CDR3 reads CASSPGLGWYEQYF. For the CDR3, the DNA is TGTGCCAGCAGCCCTGGACTCGGCTGGTACGAGCAGTACTTC. This chain links TRBV7-2 with TRBJ2-7; weak D call: TRBD2 (5 bases). The CDR3 contains 14 residues. CDR1 and CDR2 from the germline V gene are SGHTA and FQGNSA. V was trimmed by 5 bases and J by 4 bases, leaving 15 bases between them.